This TCR beta chain derives from a study of blood T cell repertoires in COVID-19. The CDR3 extends over 13 amino acids. Unmatched junction bases numbered 9, after V lost 6 bases and J lost 8 bases. Germline CDR1 reads MGHDK; CDR2 reads SYGVNS. Patients of the Seattle cohort, enrolled during active infection, were followed longitudinally. Produced via immunoSEQ multiplex PCR; TCRdb's table is partial and in-frame only. This sample has fewer than 250,000 clones; 80% to 95% occur once, and the top ten carry approximately 0.8%. The chain carries TRBV25-1 and TRBJ1-2; TRBD1 aligns across 7 bases. The sequenced material came from peripheral blood. The TCR sequence derives from a man aged 30 to 39 with COVID-19, enrolled during active disease. The CDR3 sequence is CASRGGQTRGYTF. CDR3 sequence (DNA): TGTGCCAGCAGAGGGGGACAGACGAGGGGCTACACCTTC.